This section outlines one T cell receptor beta chain sequence together with its context. The sample is drawn from a study of blood T cell repertoires in COVID-19. Turning to the study itself: T cells, B-cell-depleted T cells, or PBMCs supplied cDNA or gDNA.

CDR3 length: 14 residues. CDR1 and CDR2 from the germline V gene are SEHNR and FQNEAQ (reference sequence). Trimming took off 5 bases at V and 7 bases at J, with 18 bases between the two ends. TCRdb keeps only in-frame clones here, not all; method: immunoSEQ multiplex PCR. The repertoire holds 71,000 or so clones, with roughly four fifths as singletons. The clonotype was recovered from a man between 65 and 85 years old with acute or convalescent COVID-19. The gene calls are TRBV7-9 and TRBJ2-7, with D tentatively TRBD2 (6 bases). Sequenced: peripheral blood. This CDR3 reads CASSPPGGAGEQYF. In DNA, the CDR3 is TGTGCCAGCAGCCCCCCCGGAGGGGCAGGGGAGCAGTACTTC.